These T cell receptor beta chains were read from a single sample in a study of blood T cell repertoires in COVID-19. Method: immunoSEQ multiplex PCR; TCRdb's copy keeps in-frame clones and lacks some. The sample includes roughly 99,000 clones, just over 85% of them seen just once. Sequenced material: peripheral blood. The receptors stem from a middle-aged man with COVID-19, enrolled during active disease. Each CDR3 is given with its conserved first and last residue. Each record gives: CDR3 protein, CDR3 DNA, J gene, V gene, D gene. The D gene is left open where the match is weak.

CDR3 protein: CATSKSGTGSNQPQHF
CDR3 DNA: TGTGCCACCAGCAAGTCCGGGACAGGGAGCAATCAGCCCCAGCATTTT
J gene: TRBJ1-5
V gene: TRBV15
D gene: TRBD1

CDR3 protein: CASSPRRGRVGGYTF
CDR3 DNA: TGTGCCAGCAGTCCCCGTCGAGGCAGGGTGGGTGGCTACACCTTC
J gene: TRBJ1-2
V gene: TRBV28
D gene: .

CDR3 protein: CASSKASRQGLNTGELFF
CDR3 DNA: TGTGCCAGCAGCAAAGCCAGCAGACAGGGGCTAAACACCGGGGAGCTGTTTTTT
J gene: TRBJ2-2
V gene: TRBV21-1
D gene: .

CDR3 protein: CAWRELDRTYEQYF
CDR3 DNA: TGTGCCTGGAGGGAATTGGACAGGACCTACGAGCAGTACTTC
J gene: TRBJ2-7
V gene: TRBV30
D gene: TRBD1

CDR3 protein: CASSKWDTPNTEAFF
CDR3 DNA: TGTGCCAGCAGTAAATGGGACACCCCGAACACTGAAGCTTTCTTT
J gene: TRBJ1-1
V gene: TRBV6-5
D gene: .

CDR3 protein: CASSYRGLNTIYF
CDR3 DNA: TGTGCCAGCAGTTACAGGGGTTTAAACACCATATATTTT
J gene: TRBJ1-3
V gene: TRBV12-3/TRBV12-4
D gene: TRBD1

CDR3 protein: CASSPSGRAISGNTIYF
CDR3 DNA: TGTGCCAGCAGCCCATCAGGGAGGGCAATCTCTGGAAACACCATATATTTT
J gene: TRBJ1-3
V gene: TRBV7-9
D gene: .

CDR3 protein: CASSSLVRYYEQYF
CDR3 DNA: TGCGCCAGCAGTTCACTAGTGCGCTACTACGAGCAGTACTTC
J gene: TRBJ2-7
V gene: TRBV10-2
D gene: .

CDR3 protein: CASADRPNTEAFF
CDR3 DNA: TGTGCCAGTGCGGACAGGCCGAACACTGAAGCTTTCTTT
J gene: TRBJ1-1
V gene: TRBV19
D gene: TRBD1

CDR3 protein: CASSTLPGSGEKLFF
CDR3 DNA: TGTGCCAGCAGTACCCTCCCGGGGTCGGGTGAAAAACTGTTTTTT
J gene: TRBJ1-4
V gene: TRBV28
D gene: .

CDR3 protein: CAARGDRMNTEAFF
CDR3 DNA: TGTGCCGCCAGGGGGGATCGGATGAACACTGAAGCTTTCTTT
J gene: TRBJ1-1
V gene: TRBV7-3
D gene: TRBD1